This T cell receptor (beta chain) was sequenced for a study of cytomegalovirus exposure and HLA in healthy donors. Looking at the study overall: The Caucasian-associated ancestry cluster held around 81% of a few hundred genotyped donors.

Whole-study results and caveats: In vitro experiments confirmed that three CMV-associated chains were specific for CMV antigens.

As to this clone: Its antigen is unknown.

V dropped 0 bases and J dropped 3; count of bases not matched to a gene: 5. The CDR3 spans 14 residues. Germline values: CDR1 SQVTM, CDR2 ANQGSEA. Vbeta (60) and Jbeta (13) primers were used in the PCR. Some clones are missing from TCRdb's copy, which holds only in-frame ones; the method was immunoSEQ multiplex PCR. The sample records more than 110,000 clones, around 75% being singletons. The sequence was collected from a young man in good health and CMV-seronegative. The rearrangement links TRBV29-1 to TRBJ2-7, with 7 bases that match TRBD1. Material: PBMCs. The chain's CDR3 is CSVEDQQGNYEQYF. Here the CDR3 DNA reads TGCAGCGTTGAAGATCAACAGGGGAACTACGAGCAGTACTTC.